These 6 T cell receptor beta chains came from one sample sequenced in a study of shared clonotypes between healthy human individuals (dated by TCRdb to 2019 to 2021). To prepare the library, the immunoSEQ multiplex PCR assay was applied. In TCRdb, the immuneACCESS table is reduced to in-frame sequences with V and J assigned. These tables do not hold every clone; where another copy was compared, an unresolved V gene accounts for under half, and the others remain unexplained. This sample gives about 1,900,000 clones in total; about 95% of them show up just once. The top ten clones comprise under 1.5% of the sample. CD8 naive samples consisted of CD45RO-negative cells that were positively selected for CCR7, yielding a CD45RA+CCR7+ population without TemRA cells. Sample: naive CD8+ T cells sorted from blood. The sample's cell subset or site label, in plain terms: CD45RA+CCR7+. These receptors were collected from a young man in good health.

This chain connects TRBV10-3 to TRBJ1-1, with TRBD1 as a possible D gene (6 bases). Germline V gene sequence: CDR1 ENHRY, CDR2 SYGVKD. The CDR3 extends over 17 amino acids. With 0 bases removed from V and 4 bases from J, the gap between germline ends came to 18 bases. The CDR3 spells CAISESGTGQRGTEAFF. The CDR3 coding sequence is TGTGCCATCAGTGAGTCCGGTACCGGACAGCGGGGCACTGAAGCTTTCTTT.

This chain joins TRBV5-6 and TRBJ2-7; 9 bases map to TRBD2. Germline trimming cut 0 bases from V and 3 bases from J; bases unmatched to any gene: 13. This CDR3 has 18 amino acids. Germline loops: CDR1 SGHDT, CDR2 YYEEEE. This CDR3 reads CASSLEWREGPQSYEQYF. CDR3 nucleotides: TGTGCCAGCAGCTTGGAGTGGCGGGAGGGCCCTCAGAGCTACGAGCAGTACTTC.

V and J are TRBV9 and TRBJ2-5, with 9 bases that match TRBD2. Germline loops: CDR1 SGDLS, CDR2 YYNGEE. V lost 2 bases and J lost 5; bases outside the gene matches: 4. The CDR3 totals 14 residues. The CDR3 sequence: CASSVRGREETQYF. DNA for the CDR3: TGTGCCAGCAGCGTCCGCGGGAGGGAGGAGACCCAGTACTTC.

V gene TRBV6-1 combines with J gene TRBJ2-7; maybe TRBD2 (6 bases). There are 12 residues in the CDR3. Germline V gives CDR1 MNHNS, CDR2 SASEGT. Trimming stripped 9 bases from V and 5 bases from J, with 14 bases between. Written as DNA, the CDR3 is TGTGCCAGAGGGAGGTTTCGAAACGAGCAGTACTTC. Its protein product is CARGRFRNEQYF.

The rearrangement joins TRBV30 to TRBJ1-1; 9 bases are a match to TRBD1. Per germline, CDR1 GTSNPN and CDR2 SVGIG (reference sequence). V gave up 5 bases and J gave up 3 bases; unmatched junction bases: 10. The length of the CDR3 is 15 residues. This CDR3 reads CAWVQGAGPHTEAFF. CDR3 bases: TGTGCCTGGGTACAGGGGGCAGGACCACACACTGAAGCTTTCTTT.

The chain combines TRBV7-9 with TRBJ1-1; the D is unclear. Germline CDR1 SEHNR, CDR2 FQNEAQ (reference sequence). This CDR3 spans 15 amino acids. The ends were cut back, 2 bases at V and 3 bases at J, with 13 bases in the middle. CDR3 residues: CASSLPRVIDTEAFF. CDR3 bases: TGTGCCAGCAGCTTACCGCGGGTGATCGACACTGAAGCTTTCTTT.